A selection of T cell receptor beta chains follows, all from one sample in a study of preoperative IRX-2 immunotherapy in early breast cancer. The table came from immunoSEQ multiplex PCR; TCRdb's copy has only in-frame clones and leaves some out. The sample lists around 38,000 clones; around three quarters were seen once. The sequencing used tumor tissue, collected after IRX-2 immunotherapy. All receptors derive from a human donor with breast cancer. CDR3s include the opening cysteine and the closing phenylalanine or tryptophan. Only some rows state a clone size, as once, few, many or a class for expanded clones.

V gene,clone size,CDR3 length,J gene,CDR3 protein
TRBV5-1,once,18,TRBJ2-3,CASSSPSGRIPFGDTQYF
TRBV28,-,15,TRBJ1-2,CASIELRGPSVGYTF
TRBV29-1,-,12,TRBJ2-7,CSVEEGPYEQYF
TRBV28,-,16,TRBJ2-2,CASSSRREGDTGELFF
TRBV12-1,few,15,TRBJ2-4,CASSPDCLAKNIQYF
TRBV19,-,15,TRBJ2-5,CASSPMTGGAETQYF
TRBV6-8,-,15,TRBJ1-1,CAIRGEIGRSTEAFF
TRBV7-8,once,13,TRBJ2-5,CASRRGGQETQYF
TRBV6-8,-,17,TRBJ1-2,CASSYSNSQSWVGGYTF
TRBV5-1,-,15,TRBJ2-7,CASSLDGSVRGEQYF
TRBV19,-,16,TRBJ1-1,CASSKRQGQANTEAFF
TRBV19,-,13,TRBJ1-5,CASSGQFNQPQHF
TRBV6-8,-,16,TRBJ2-1,CASSYTKGLGYNEQFF
TRBV6-8,-,13,TRBJ2-7,CAIRDRGSYEQYF
TRBV29-1,-,12,TRBJ1-4,CSVGTGDEKLFF